This T cell receptor beta chain was found in a study of graft-versus-host responses after intestinal transplantation. Across the whole study: Recipients obtained multivisceral, liver-intestinal, or isolated intestinal transplants.

The germline CDR1 and CDR2 sequences are MGHRA and YSYEKL. This CDR3 spans 18 amino acids. With 0 bases removed from V and 3 bases from J, the gap between germline ends came to 21 bases. Produced via immunoSEQ multiplex PCR; TCRdb's table is partial and in-frame only. The repertoire holds more than 65,000 clones, roughly 92% seen once, with around 0.38% in the top ten. With respect to this clone: Its antigen is not known.

Study conclusions and caveats: Early post-transplant HvG declines tracked with peak circulating GvH clone levels. Recipient marrow contained GvH clones, some of which appeared first in ileum or blood.

This TCR was sampled from a human donor who was the organ donor for an intestinal transplant. The chain joins TRBV4-1 to TRBJ2-7; D remains unclear. The material was unstimulated CD8+ T cells sorted from spleen or lymph node cells, obtained before transplant. CDR3 DNA sequence: TGCGCCAGCAGCCAAGAACTTCACGGTCTACGGTATCACTACGAGCAGTACTTC. As protein: CASSQELHGLRYHYEQYF.